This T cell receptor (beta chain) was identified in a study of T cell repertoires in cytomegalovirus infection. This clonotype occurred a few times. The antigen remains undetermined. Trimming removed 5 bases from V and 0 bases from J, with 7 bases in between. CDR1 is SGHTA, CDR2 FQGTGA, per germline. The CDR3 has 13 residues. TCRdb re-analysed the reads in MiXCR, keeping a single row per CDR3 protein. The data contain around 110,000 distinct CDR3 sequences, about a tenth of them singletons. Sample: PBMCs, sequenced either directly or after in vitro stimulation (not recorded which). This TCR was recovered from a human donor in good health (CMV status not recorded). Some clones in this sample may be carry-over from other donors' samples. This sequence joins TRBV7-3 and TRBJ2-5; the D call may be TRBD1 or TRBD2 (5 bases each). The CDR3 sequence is CASSRGDQETQYF. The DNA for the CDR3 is TGTGCCAGCAGCCGAGGGGACCAAGAGACCCAGTACTTC.